One and the same sample provided the 8 T cell receptor beta chains below, sequenced in a study of blood T cell repertoires in COVID-19. Here immunoSEQ multiplex PCR was the method, and the copy in TCRdb shows in-frame clones only, minus some. The profile shows approximately 300,000 clones, roughly 85% of them singletons. Material: PBMCs or T cells enriched from blood (not recorded which). Every receptor here comes from a young woman who had been exposed to COVID-19.

The chain recombines TRBV18 with TRBJ1-1; the D is unclear. The CDR3 contains 12 residues. In germline, CDR1 is KGHSH, CDR2 LQKENI. V dropped 4 bases and J dropped 6 bases, with 9 bases sitting between them. CDR3 nucleotides: TGTGCCAGCTCACGATTGCAGGCTGAAGCTTTCTTT. As protein: CASSRLQAEAFF.

The chain uses TRBV27 and TRBJ2-1, with D perhaps matching TRBD2 (5 bases). Per the germline V gene, CDR1 is MNHEY and CDR2 is SMNVEV (reference sequence). V lost 4 bases, J lost 6 bases, and 16 bases lay in between. This CDR3 has 15 residues. This chain's CDR3 is CASSYDGELGNEQFF. CDR3 coding DNA: TGTGCCAGCAGTTATGACGGGGAGCTAGGCAATGAGCAGTTCTTC.

The chain links TRBV11-2 to TRBJ2-7; D is possibly TRBD1 (6 bases). This CDR3 is built from 15 residues. Trimming took 5 bases from V and 4 from J, leaving 18 bases between them. Germline V gives CDR1 SGHAT, CDR2 FQNNGV. The CDR3 is CASSRITGLAYEQYF. The DNA for the CDR3 is TGTGCCAGCAGCCGAATCACAGGGCTTGCTTACGAGCAGTACTTC. Variable domain in full (rest from reference TRBV11-2 and TRBJ2-7): EAGVAQSPRYKIIEKRQSVAFWCNPISGHATLYWYQQILGQGPKLLIQFQNNGVVDDSQLPKDRFSAERLKGVDSTLKIQPAKLEDSAVYLCASSRITGLAYEQYFGPGTRLTVT.

V and J are TRBV14 and TRBJ1-2, with D maybe TRBD1 (6 bases). The CDR3 length is 15 residues. The germline CDR1 and CDR2 sequences are SGHDN and FVKESK. The V and J ends lost 6 bases and 5 bases respectively, with 19 bases between them. The CDR3 DNA is TGTGCCAGCAGTCGCCACCAGGACAGTATTTATGGCTACACCTTC. It yields the protein CASSRHQDSIYGYTF.

The J gene is TRBJ1-1, the V gene TRBV20-1; no clear D. Germline CDR1 is DFQATT and CDR2 is SNEGSKA (reference sequence). V lost 2 bases and J 10 bases, leaving 11 bases between the germline ends. This CDR3 has 11 residues. The CDR3 loop reads CSARRSGPAFF. DNA for the CDR3: TGCAGTGCTAGAAGGTCAGGCCCAGCTTTCTTT.

The chain links TRBV7-2 to TRBJ1-1; D is unclear. Trimming left V 4 bases short and J 5 bases short, with 11 bases between. This CDR3 spans 13 amino acids. Germline V CDR1 and CDR2: SGHTA, FQGNSA. DNA of the CDR3: TGTGCCAGCAGCTCGGCGCGAGGGACTGAAGCTTTCTTT. It specifies CASSSARGTEAFF.

The chain links TRBV7-8 to TRBJ1-2; 8 bases align to TRBD1. Germline loops: CDR1 SGHVS, CDR2 FQNEAQ. This CDR3 has 16 residues. J gave up 6 bases and V 6 bases, and 15 bases lay outside the gene matches. DNA for the CDR3: TGTGCCAGCAGTGCTGGTGGACAGGGTAGAATTGATGGCTACACCTTC. The encoded protein is CASSAGGQGRIDGYTF.

This rearrangement joins TRBV15 to TRBJ1-3, with D perhaps matching TRBD1 (5 bases). V shed 9 bases and J shed 3 bases, with 18 bases lying between them. This CDR3 contains 15 residues. Per germline, CDR1 LNHNV and CDR2 YYDKDF (reference sequence). The CDR3 nucleotides read TGTGCCACACAGCAGTCTAGGGGAGGTGGAAACACCATATATTTT. This codes for CATQQSRGGGNTIYF.